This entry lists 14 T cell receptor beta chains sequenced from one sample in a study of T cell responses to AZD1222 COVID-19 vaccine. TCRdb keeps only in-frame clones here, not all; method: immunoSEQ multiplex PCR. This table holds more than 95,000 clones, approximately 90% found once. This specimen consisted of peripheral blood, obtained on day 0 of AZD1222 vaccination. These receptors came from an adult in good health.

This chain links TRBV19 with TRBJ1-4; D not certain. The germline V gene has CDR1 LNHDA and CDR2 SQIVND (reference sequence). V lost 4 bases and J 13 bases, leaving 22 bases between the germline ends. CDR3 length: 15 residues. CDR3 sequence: CASSSRDTAEKGLFF. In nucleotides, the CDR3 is TGTGCCAGTAGTAGCCGCGACACAGCTGAAAAGGGACTGTTTTTT.

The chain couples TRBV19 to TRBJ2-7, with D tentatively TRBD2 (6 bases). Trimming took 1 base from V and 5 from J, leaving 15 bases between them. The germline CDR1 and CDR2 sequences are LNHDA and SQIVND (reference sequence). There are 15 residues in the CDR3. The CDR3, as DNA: TGTGCCAGTAGTATAGGTAATGCCGGGGAGGACGAGCAGTACTTC. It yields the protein CASSIGNAGEDEQYF.

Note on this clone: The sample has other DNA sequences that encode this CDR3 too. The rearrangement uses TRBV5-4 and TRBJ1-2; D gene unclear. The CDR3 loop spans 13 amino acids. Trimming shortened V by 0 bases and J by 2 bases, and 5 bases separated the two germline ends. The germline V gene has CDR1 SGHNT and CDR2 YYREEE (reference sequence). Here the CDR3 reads CASSLERNYGYTF. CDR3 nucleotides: TGTGCCAGCAGCTTGGAAAGAAACTATGGCTACACCTTC.

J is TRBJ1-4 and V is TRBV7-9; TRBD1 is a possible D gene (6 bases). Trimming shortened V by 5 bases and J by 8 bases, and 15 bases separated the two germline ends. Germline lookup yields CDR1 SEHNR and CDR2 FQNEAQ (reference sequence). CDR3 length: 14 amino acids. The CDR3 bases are TGTGCCAGCAGCCCGGGGGCACTAGGGGAAAAACTGTTTTTT. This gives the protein CASSPGALGEKLFF.

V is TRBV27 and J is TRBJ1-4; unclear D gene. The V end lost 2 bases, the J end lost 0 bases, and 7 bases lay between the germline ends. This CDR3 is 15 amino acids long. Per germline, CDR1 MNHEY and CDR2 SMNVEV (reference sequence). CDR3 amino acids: CASSLMSATNEKLFF. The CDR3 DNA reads TGTGCCAGCAGTTTAATGTCTGCAACTAATGAAAAACTGTTTTTT.

The CDR3 DNA is TGCGCCAGCAGCCAAGAGTTATCGCAGACCCAGTACTTC. This gives the protein CASSQELSQTQYF. This sequence joins TRBV4-3 and TRBJ2-5; no definite D call. V was cut by 0 bases and J by 6 bases, with 8 bases left in between. This CDR3 comprises 13 residues. Germline CDR1 reads LGHNA; CDR2 reads YSLEER.

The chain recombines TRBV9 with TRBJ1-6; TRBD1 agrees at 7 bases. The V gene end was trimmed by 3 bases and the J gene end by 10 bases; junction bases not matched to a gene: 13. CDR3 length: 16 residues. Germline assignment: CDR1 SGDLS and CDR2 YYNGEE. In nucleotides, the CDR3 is TGTGCCAGCAGCGCATACCAGGGGGACGGAGGATCACCCCTCCACTTT. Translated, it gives CASSAYQGDGGSPLHF.

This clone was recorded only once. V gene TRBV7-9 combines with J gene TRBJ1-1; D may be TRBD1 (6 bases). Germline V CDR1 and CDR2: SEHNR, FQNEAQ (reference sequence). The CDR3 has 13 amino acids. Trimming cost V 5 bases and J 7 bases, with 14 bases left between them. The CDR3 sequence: CASSRGARYEAFF. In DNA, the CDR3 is TGTGCCAGCAGCCGGGGGGCACGTTATGAAGCTTTCTTT.

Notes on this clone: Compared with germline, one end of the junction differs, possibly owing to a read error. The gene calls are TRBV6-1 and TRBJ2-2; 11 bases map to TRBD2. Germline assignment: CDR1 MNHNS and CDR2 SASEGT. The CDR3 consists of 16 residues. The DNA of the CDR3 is TGTGCCAGCAGCGAAGCACTAGCGGGAGACACCGGGGAGCTGTTTTTT. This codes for CASSEALAGDTGELFF.

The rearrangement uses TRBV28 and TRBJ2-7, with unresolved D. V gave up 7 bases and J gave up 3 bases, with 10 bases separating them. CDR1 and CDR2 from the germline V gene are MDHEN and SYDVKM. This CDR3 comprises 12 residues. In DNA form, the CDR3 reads TGTGCCAGCACGGGCACGTACTACGAGCAGTACTTC. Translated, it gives CASTGTYYEQYF.

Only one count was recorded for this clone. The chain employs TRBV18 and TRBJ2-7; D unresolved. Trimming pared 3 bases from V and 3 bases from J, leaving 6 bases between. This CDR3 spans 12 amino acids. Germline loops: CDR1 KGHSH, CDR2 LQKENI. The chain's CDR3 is CASSPDFYEQYF. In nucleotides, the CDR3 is TGTGCCAGCTCACCCGACTTCTACGAGCAGTACTTC. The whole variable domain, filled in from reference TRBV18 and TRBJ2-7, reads NAGVMQNPRHLVRRRGQEARLRCSPMKGHSHVYWYRQLPEEGLKFMVYLQKENIIDESGMPKERFSAEFPKEGPSILRIQQVVRGDSAAYFCASSPDFYEQYFGPGTRLTVT.

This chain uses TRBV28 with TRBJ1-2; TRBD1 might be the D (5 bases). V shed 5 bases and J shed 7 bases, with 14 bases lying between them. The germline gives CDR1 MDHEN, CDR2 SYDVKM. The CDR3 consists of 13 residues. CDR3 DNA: TGTGCCAGCAGTGGGGCAGGTAACGGTGGCTACACCTTC. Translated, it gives CASSGAGNGGYTF.

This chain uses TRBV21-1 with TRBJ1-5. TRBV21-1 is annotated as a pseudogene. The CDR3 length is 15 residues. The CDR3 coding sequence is TGTGCCAGCAGCCCGGTGGGAGGGGTCAATCAGCCCCAGCATTTT. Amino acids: CASSPVGGVNQPQHF.

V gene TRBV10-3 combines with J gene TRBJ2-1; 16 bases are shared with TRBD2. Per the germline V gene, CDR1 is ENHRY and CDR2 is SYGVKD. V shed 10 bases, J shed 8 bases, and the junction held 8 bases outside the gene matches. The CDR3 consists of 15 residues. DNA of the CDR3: TGTGCCACCCGGGGACTAGCGGGAGGGCCGGATGAGCAGTTCTTC. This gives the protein CATRGLAGGPDEQFF.